A selection of T cell receptor beta chains follows, all from one sample in a study of Ad26.COV2.S vaccination and SARS-CoV-2 variants. TCRdb keeps only in-frame clones here, not all; method: immunoSEQ multiplex PCR. Among about 440,000 clones listed, 80% to 95% were seen once. Sequenced here: peripheral blood, sampled in a trial of Ad26.COV2.S vaccine versus placebo. The receptor set was obtained from a person aged 18-60 years who received the Ad26.COV2.S COVID-19 vaccine or a placebo. CDR3s include the opening cysteine and the closing phenylalanine or tryptophan.

v_gene	j_gene	CDR3aa
TRBV6-5	TRBJ2-2	CASSYSDRAGGELFF
TRBV30	TRBJ2-5	CAWSLSPGLAPKKGRGETQYF
TRBV30	TRBJ1-5	CAWRTKQGLSNQPQHF
TRBV27	TRBJ1-6	CASSLTGESYNSPLHF
TRBV7-6	TRBJ2-3	CASSQDPPGLAATDTQYF
TRBV7-2	TRBJ1-5	CASSDRGNQPQHF
TRBV28	TRBJ2-7	CASSLTGGRYEQYF
TRBV13	TRBJ2-7	CASSSRTSGRYEQYF
TRBV5-1	TRBJ2-2	CASSLGTANTGELFF
TRBV7-3	TRBJ2-1	CASSLTGASGYNEQFF
TRBV19	TRBJ2-7	CASSIRREIPYEQYF
TRBV7-9	TRBJ2-5	CASSHPRRERETQYF
TRBV3-1/TRBV3-2	TRBJ2-5	CASSATRTPGETQYF
TRBV3-1/TRBV3-2	TRBJ2-7	CASRPGTGRYEQYF
TRBV7-8	TRBJ2-3	CASSLVWGPDTDTQYF
TRBV5-6	TRBJ1-3	CASSLALDRTGNTIYF
TRBV4-3	TRBJ2-3	CASSQEGTSGRAGDTQYF
TRBV5-5	TRBJ1-2	CASSRETNNYGYTF
TRBV27	TRBJ1-5	CASSLASMSNQPQHF
TRBV28	TRBJ2-5	CASSSPTSGQETQYF
TRBV27	TRBJ1-6	CASSSGEYNSPLHF
TRBV7-2	TRBJ2-4	CASSLVGGRARNIQYF
TRBV29-1	TRBJ1-1	CSVEEGGLNTEAFF
TRBV28	TRBJ2-7	CASSSGAGGPSYEQYF
TRBV3-1/TRBV3-2	TRBJ2-7	CASSQDYGSYEQYF
TRBV9	TRBJ2-5	CASSEGSWASQETQYF
TRBV5-1	TRBJ2-5	CASRGSEETQYF
TRBV4-2	TRBJ2-7	CASSQGGSSDEQYF
TRBV3-1/TRBV3-2	TRBJ1-5	CASSSQGTNQPQHF
TRBV24-1	TRBJ2-1	CATRGKGDYNEQFF
TRBV12-3/TRBV12-4	TRBJ2-1	CASRGGGGQFF
TRBV9	TRBJ2-7	CASSVASGSYEQYF
TRBV28	TRBJ2-7	CASSVEYSVAHSYEQYF
TRBV5-4	TRBJ2-2	CASSVYGGTGELFF
TRBV10-3	TRBJ1-1	CAISVGDRGRMNTEAFF
TRBV9	TRBJ2-1	CASSLRAGLSSYNEQFF
TRBV5-1	TRBJ2-5	CASTSGLNRGETQYF
TRBV25-1	TRBJ1-3	CASSDVGSGNTIYF
TRBV30	TRBJ1-4	CAWSSTRVRGEKLFF
TRBV6-5	TRBJ2-3	CASRGTSLNTQYF
TRBV27	TRBJ1-6	CASSLEGGPYNSPLHF
TRBV2	TRBJ2-7	CASSGGTGGFLYEQYF
TRBV7-3	TRBJ2-3	CASSRRLAGTDTQYF
TRBV4-3	TRBJ2-6	CASSPEFSGANVLTF
TRBV9	TRBJ2-1	CASSVGLAGPNEQFF
TRBV6-5	TRBJ2-3	CASSPGAPSTDTQYF
TRBV11-2	TRBJ1-5	CASSPAGNSNQPQHF
TRBV10-3	TRBJ2-7	CAIGSPVSYEQYF
TRBV27	TRBJ1-2	CASSALTGNYGYTF
TRBV7-8	TRBJ1-3	CASSSRTGKGNTIYF
TRBV10-3	TRBJ1-5	CAISEGQSQLMSQHF
TRBV27	TRBJ2-7	CASSLFPQLAGVAYEQYF
TRBV15	TRBJ2-7	CATSGPSHEQYF